This paragraph reports one T cell receptor (beta chain). Per the germline V gene, CDR1 is SGHDT and CDR2 is YYEEEE. The CDR3 length is 16 residues. Peripheral blood samples of 9 to 10 milliliters were drawn from each donor. These data come from a study of blood T cells in healthy people across ages. About the study: About one barcoded TCR beta cDNA was captured per two T cells.

Combining a sample-barcoded 5' primer with a J-beta primer mix, a second PCR ran for roughly 7 to 12 cycles. Paired-end reads containing CDR3 totaled no fewer than 2.5 million for each sample. TCRdb re-called the 5' RACE reads through MiXCR, storing one row per CDR3 protein. Altogether fewer than 800,000 distinct CDR3 sequences are present, under 25% being singletons, with the ten largest covering around 3.4%. The source of this sequence is an older man in good health. V and J are TRBV5-6 and TRBJ2-5; a possible D gene is TRBD2 (5 bases). The J call may be mistaken, given a closer DNA end match to TRBJ2-1. The source material was blood. The CDR3 DNA follows: TGTGCCAGCAGCTTGGGTGGGAGCAAGGCCTACAATGAGCAGTTCTTC. It is translated as CASSLGGSKAYNEQFF.